The following is a TCR beta chain sequence with its context. Antigen: not known. The data were taken from a study of Graves' ophthalmopathy and Graves' hyperthyroidism. General study findings and limits: Sensitivity reached 55% to 71% and specificity approximately 72% when the model predicted ophthalmopathy progression. With about 88% sensitivity and over 65% specificity, a 13-signature model separated ophthalmopathy from stable hyperthyroidism.

Transcripts of RNA were the source for amplifying TCR beta CDR3 regions. After a first-round RT-PCR with HTBI primers, a second-round multiplex PCR was run. TCRdb recomputed calls from the multiplex PCR reads with MiXCR, one row per CDR3 protein. The sample consists of approximately 460,000 distinct CDR3 sequences, around 15% of them appearing once. The study enrolled ophthalmopathy donors with moderate-to-severe activity, CAS ≥3, NOSPECS ≥4 and duration under 3 months. PBMCs came from less than 13 ml of fresh peripheral blood. The TCR originated in a woman aged 25 to 39 with Graves' ophthalmopathy. The material sequenced was blood.

CDR3: CAISATRGRRFEQYF. The CDR3 DNA sequence: TGTGCCATCAGTGCAACCAGGGGGCGAAGGTTCGAGCAGTACTTC. The chain combines TRBV10-3 with TRBJ2-7, with 8 bases identical to TRBD1. The CDR3 runs to 15 residues. Per germline, CDR1 ENHRY and CDR2 SYGVKD. V shed 4 bases and J 6 bases; nucleotides not matched to a gene: 11.